This entry describes one T cell receptor beta chain. Its matching antigen is unknown. TCRdb re-analysed the RT-PCR reads in MiXCR, keeping a single row per CDR3 protein. Of 500,000 to 550,000 distinct CDR3 sequences listed, around 7.9% are singletons. Looked up from germline, CDR1 is ENHRY and CDR2 is SYGVKD. This CDR3 is built from 15 residues. V was shortened by 3 bases and J by 2 bases, with 13 bases between the two germline ends. This entry belongs to a study of response to subunit inactivated influenza vaccine. General study points: Authors suggested that a seasonal influenza vaccination recruits few new T cells each time.

V gene TRBV10-3 combines with J gene TRBJ1-1; possible D gene TRBD1, 5 bases. Sequencing was performed on PBMCs from blood, taken 23 to 25 months after vaccination. The clonotype comes from a man aged 45 to 75 who received an inactivated influenza vaccine. For the CDR3, the DNA is TGTGCCATCAGTGACATCGGGGGGGGTAACACTGAAGCTTTCTTT. It is translated as CAISDIGGGNTEAFF.